This T cell receptor (beta chain) was identified during a study of cytomegalovirus exposure and HLA in healthy donors (dated by TCRdb to between 2016 and 2019). Study-level background: An earlier analysis of roughly 500 of the donors reported 250 to 350 Gb of sequence data and around 100 million unique TCR beta sequences obtained from about 179 million T cells. In addition to the first cohort of around 670 subjects, a separate validation cohort of approximately 110 different subjects was used. The number of donors typed differed by locus, with 629-630 for A, B, C, DRB1 and DQB1, 522 for DQA1, over 600 for DPA1, and 472 for DPB1. Every discovery cohort repertoire had been produced on one sequencing platform. Donor age, sex, ethnicity and CMV serostatus were collected together with the repertoire data. HLA typing covered class I and class II loci at four-digit resolution. Genome-wide SNP genotypes for about 55% of the roughly 670 donors were used in a later genetic analysis, which treated that subset as a discovery cohort. About 280 gigabases of sequencing data and roughly 90 million unique TCR sequences were included in an early release covering around 600 HLA-typed donors. The study used immunosequencing to profile the T cell repertoires of 600 to 850 subjects and linked those repertoires to cytomegalovirus serostatus. Across about 370 genotyped donors of the cohort, an average of about 240,000 unique TCR beta nucleotide sequences per donor were sequenced, and roughly 20% of those sequences were non-productive. The study combined high-throughput TCR immunosequencing, statistical association of individual TCRs with disease status, and machine learning to predict cytomegalovirus infection status. A later analysis re-examined previously published TCR beta repertoires from about 670 donors and added high-resolution HLA genotyping to investigate patterns of TCR occurrence. Four or five DR-DQ haplotypes were handled as single units for association and clustering because linkage in the cohort was strong. Of the roughly 410 genotyped donors, 81% were placed in the genetic ancestry cluster associated with self-reported Caucasian donors. To decide whether each TCR beta V gene segment behaved as functional or pseudogenic, an earlier analysis of nearly 600 of the donors relied on high-throughput TCR beta sequencing. The later analysis used no new phenotypic data to find candidate immune exposures, relying instead on TCR beta sequences and their occurrence across donors. The aim of the study was to test whether cataloging public T cell receptors could identify signatures of past pathogen exposure. General study outcomes and caveats: Linkage disequilibrium might explain the correlated functional status among segregating V segments, but an unknown experimental factor could not be ruled out. When HLA alleles, especially DR and DQ, strongly co-occurred, TCR associations were difficult to assign to individual alleles. For the cohort, immune exposure information was limited to CMV serostatus. According to a later analysis, TCR association rates differed among HLA loci, with DRB1 alleles showing the most associated TCRs and HLA-C alleles showing the fewest. Three of the identified cytomegalovirus-associated TCR beta chains were confirmed in vitro to be specific for cytomegalovirus antigens. Most TCR sequences were seen in very few donors, while some public TCRs were found in many individuals. Because HLA typing was missing for some donors at each locus, association tests included only the typed subset. A cluster of highly shared sequence variants was judged likely to represent a technical artifact of the sequencing pipeline. It was suggested by the authors that the approach could potentially be generalized to other disease states and immunological phenotypes. At a false discovery rate of 0.05, a later analysis linked 16,000 or so TCR beta sequences to specific HLA alleles. In both the original and validation cohorts, the classifier was reported to diagnose cytomegalovirus status with high specificity and sensitivity. The presence/absence analyses assumed that sequencing depth was roughly uniform across donors, and that assumption may not be true. In an earlier analysis of about 600 of the donors, most TCR beta V segments appeared in productive rearrangements about 87% or about 30% of the time, broadly matching IMGT annotations. Compared with the approximately 710-donor mean, donors in an Asian-associated ancestry cluster had fewer N-insertions in productive TCRs, according to a later genetic analysis. Because counts were too low, about 18 rarely observed V segments, including chromosome 9 orphons, were excluded from the earlier analysis of 587 of the donors. A further reported finding was that TCR beta sequences accurately predicted the HLA-A and HLA-B alleles for most subjects in the first cohort. In the study, about 150 TCR beta chains were listed as associated with cytomegalovirus. A later analysis reported that several top co-occurrence clusters appeared linked to parvovirus B19, influenza, CMV and Epstein-Barr virus. Only TCR beta chains were sequenced in this cohort, and the absence of alpha or paired-chain data limited detectable features. A later genetic analysis associated a missense DCLRE1C variant with V-gene and J-gene trimming of TCR beta chains, and an independent cohort replicated the association. A later analysis found that HLA-associated TCR beta chains were more clonally expanded and had lower generation probabilities than equally common non-associated chains. Most CMV-associated TCR beta chains appeared to be HLA-restricted in a later analysis, and the HLA associations seemed to be driven largely by CMV exposure.

Receptors were amplified or captured by the immunoSEQ multiplex PCR assay. For the multiplex PCR, a mixture combining 60 forward primers for TCR Vbeta segments and 13 reverse primers for TCR Jbeta segments was used. The CDR3 region of rearranged TCR beta genes was amplified from genomic DNA by a multiplex PCR assay. On the Illumina HiSeq System, the amplified TCR beta libraries were sequenced as 87-base-pair reads. Regarding the original processing steps: In a later analysis, tens of millions of unique TCR beta chains were counted across the approximately 670 repertoires, and around 10 million of these chains were shared by at least two donors. To remove PCR and sequencing errors, raw reads were error-corrected and collapsed into unique sequences using a nearest-neighbor algorithm that merged closely related sequences. V, D and J gene segments were assigned by aligning CDR3 sequences to IMGT reference sequences. For a sequence to be retained, a match of at least six nucleotides was required to both a V gene segment and a J gene segment. A rearrangement was called productive if the CDR3 had no stop codons and remained in frame with V and J, and every other rearrangement was called non-productive. Following IMGT convention, CDR3 was defined as the stretch from the second conserved V-encoded cysteine to the conserved J-encoded phenylalanine. The earlier analysis of some 600 of the donors excluded sequences that lacked an unambiguous match to a single V gene segment. In an earlier analysis of a few hundred of the donors, V segments were called functional above 56.7% productive rearrangements and were called segregating when the between-donor standard deviation exceeded 5%. A statistical classification framework was built to diagnose cytomegalovirus status from the catalog of TCR beta chain sequences. In a later analysis, V and J genes were assigned by comparing TCR nucleotide sequences against IMGT/GENE-DB human TR gene sequences. Using the TCRdist pipeline, a later analysis assigned CDR3 sequences along with most-parsimonious VDJ recombination scenarios. In a later analysis, each TCR beta chain was defined by its CDR3 amino acid sequence together with its V-gene family, and reads lacking a unique V-gene family were excluded. A later analysis removed roughly 590 highly shared, low-generation-probability nucleotide sequences to deal with suspected cross-contamination and a sequencing artifact. In a later analysis, a clonal expansion index was calculated for each public chain from normalized within-repertoire ranks of inferred template counts. A later analysis computed generation probabilities with a VDJ recombination model fitted to out-of-frame rearrangements, and checked the results against IGoR. Hypergeometric tests were used in a later analysis to score TCR-TCR, TCR-HLA and TCR-CMV co-occurrence, with a repertoire-size bias correction applied to the TCR pairs. A later analysis estimated false discovery rates by permuting HLA or CMV assignments 20 times. In a later analysis, co-occurring TCRs were grouped using DBSCAN, with TCRdist sequence similarity added in when clustering inside HLA-allele-positive subsets. For co-occurrence clustering, repertoires with fewer than 30,000 or more than 120,000 public chains were excluded, along with a handful of repertoires with anomalous nucleotide sharing. TCRdb re-hosts the immuneACCESS table, in-frame sequences only. Its copies lack some clones; in the studies checked, an unresolved V gene accounts for under half of them, and the cause for the rest is not known. V and J calls and clone size follow that table, whereas D and trimming were derived from the DNA. The sample table holds about 200,000 clones, of which about 88% were seen once. The top ten clones comprise 0.31% of the sample.

The cohort consisted of 650 to 700 healthy bone marrow donors. Cohort members were all nominally healthy when sampled, although unrecorded immune exposures were likely present. The donor was CMV seronegative and belonged to the group of roughly 330 seronegative cohort members. Each donor provided a peripheral blood sample, and peripheral blood mononuclear cells were used for TCR beta sequencing. The Qiagen DNeasy Blood Extraction Kit was used to extract genomic DNA from the blood cell samples. Worth noting for this clone: No cognate antigen has been identified for it. Per-base qualities were not stored, and no clone one base away is much larger.

This TCR came from a woman aged 25-40 years in good health and CMV-seronegative. Material: PBMCs.

The CDR3 reads as follows: CASGLRDTQYF. The DNA sequence is TGTGCCAGCGGACTACGGGATACGCAGTATTTT. Recombination joined TRBV28 with TRBJ2-3; the D region possibly corresponds to TRBD2 (6 bases align). The CDR3 holds 11 amino acids from the cysteine to the phenylalanine. Left in the record is the CDR3 DNA by itself, 33 bases read in frame from the first base. Based on the germline V gene, the CDR1 and CDR2 sequences are MDHEN and SYDVKM. V was cut back by 8 bases and J by 6 bases, leaving a gap of 9 bases between them.